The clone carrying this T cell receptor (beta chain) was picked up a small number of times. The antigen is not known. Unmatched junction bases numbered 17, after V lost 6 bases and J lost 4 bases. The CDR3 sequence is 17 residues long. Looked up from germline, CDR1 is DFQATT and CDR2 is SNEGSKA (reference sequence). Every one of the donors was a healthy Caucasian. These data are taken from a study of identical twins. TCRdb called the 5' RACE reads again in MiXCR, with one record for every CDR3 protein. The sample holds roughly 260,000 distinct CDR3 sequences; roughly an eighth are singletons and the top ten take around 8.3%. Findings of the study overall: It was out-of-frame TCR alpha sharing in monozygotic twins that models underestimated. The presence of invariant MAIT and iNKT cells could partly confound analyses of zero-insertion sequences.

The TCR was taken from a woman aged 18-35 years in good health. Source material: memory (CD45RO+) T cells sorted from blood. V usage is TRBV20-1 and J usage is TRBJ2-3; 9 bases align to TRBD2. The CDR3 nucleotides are TGCAGTGCCAGCGGGATCGTCGCGGGGGGGCTCTCAGATACGCAGTATTTT. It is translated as CSASGIVAGGLSDTQYF.